Presented here are 21 T cell receptor beta chains from one specimen sequenced in a study of T cell responses to AZD1222 COVID-19 vaccine. Sequenced by immunoSEQ multiplex PCR; TCRdb stores in-frame clones only, minus some. This table has more than 95,000 clones, 80% to 90% appearing once. Sequenced material: peripheral blood, taken on day 0 of AZD1222 vaccination. Receptor source: an adult in good health.

The chain couples TRBV18 to TRBJ1-5; D might be TRBD1 (6 bases). The CDR3 covers 12 residues. The ends were cut back, 6 bases at V and 7 bases at J, with 10 bases in the middle. Germline CDR1 reads KGHSH; CDR2 reads LQKENI. The chain's CDR3 is CASSSGGQPQHF. In nucleotides, the CDR3 is TGTGCCAGCTCTTCGGGGGGCCAGCCCCAGCATTTT. The entire variable domain, with the rest obtained from reference TRBV18 and TRBJ1-5, is as follows: NAGVMQNPRHLVRRRGQEARLRCSPMKGHSHVYWYRQLPEEGLKFMVYLQKENIIDESGMPKERFSAEFPKEGPSILRIQQVVRGDSAAYFCASSSGGQPQHFGDGTRLSIL.

The chain couples TRBV7-2 to TRBJ1-3; the match to TRBD1 covers 9 bases. The trim removed 5 bases at V and 4 bases at J, leaving 9 bases unmatched. The CDR3 has 16 amino acids. Germline lookup yields CDR1 SGHTA and CDR2 FQGNSA. This CDR3 is CASSLKGQGKGNTIYF. DNA of the CDR3: TGTGCCAGCAGCCTCAAGGGACAGGGCAAGGGAAACACCATATATTTT.

The rearrangement links TRBV4-3 to TRBJ1-3, with unresolved D. Trimming took 6 bases from V and 0 from J, leaving 15 bases between them. The CDR3 consists of 16 residues. Germline values: CDR1 LGHNA, CDR2 YSLEER. CDR3 protein: CASSQSRSSSGNTIYF. CDR3 bases: TGCGCCAGCAGTCAAAGCCGCAGTAGCTCTGGAAACACCATATATTTT.

The genes are TRBV28 and TRBJ1-1; 9 nucleotides match TRBD1. With V trimmed by 6 bases and J by 5 bases, 10 bases remained unmatched. This CDR3 has 15 amino acids. Germline CDR1 is MDHEN and CDR2 is SYDVKM. The CDR3 DNA is TGTGCCAGCAGCCCCGGGACAGGGATAGGTACTGAAGCTTTCTTT. This codes for CASSPGTGIGTEAFF.

This chain uses TRBV4-2 with TRBJ1-4, with unresolved D. The CDR3 totals 17 residues. CDR1 and CDR2 from the germline V gene are LGHNA and YNFKEQ. V lost 0 bases and J lost 1, with 12 bases in between. The CDR3 sequence is CASSQDFGGETNEKLFF. For the CDR3, the DNA is TGTGCCAGCAGCCAAGATTTTGGCGGGGAAACTAATGAAAAACTGTTTTTT.

The chain has TRBV5-1 and TRBJ1-5; maybe TRBD1 (5 bases). Germline V CDR1 and CDR2: SGHRS, YFSETQ. V was cut by 4 bases and J by 0 bases, with 11 bases left in between. CDR3 size: 15 residues. The CDR3 reads CASSKTGDSNQPQHF. CDR3 DNA sequence: TGCGCCAGCAGCAAAACAGGAGATAGCAATCAGCCCCAGCATTTT.

V gene TRBV4-2 combines with J gene TRBJ2-1; possibly TRBD1 or TRBD2 for D (5 bases each). Trimming pared 0 bases from V and 6 bases from J, leaving 12 bases between. CDR1 LGHNA and CDR2 YNFKEQ come from the germline V gene. The CDR3 sequence is 15 residues long. CDR3 sequence: CASSQDNPGANEQFF. DNA of the CDR3: TGTGCCAGCAGCCAAGATAACCCCGGGGCCAATGAGCAGTTCTTC.

This CDR3 reads CASTTGADTYEQYF. DNA of the CDR3: TGTGCCAGCACTACCGGGGCGGATACCTACGAGCAGTACTTC. The V call is TRBV25-1, the J call TRBJ2-7; D might be TRBD1 or TRBD2, each matching 5 bases. Germline loops: CDR1 MGHDK, CDR2 SYGVNS. V was cut by 7 bases and J by 2 bases, with 15 bases left in between. The CDR3 is made up of 14 amino acids.

This chain links TRBV29-1 with TRBJ2-1; 10 nucleotides line up with TRBD2. The germline gives CDR1 SQVTM, CDR2 ANQGSEA. The CDR3 extends over 14 amino acids. V was pared by 4 bases and J by 6 bases, with 6 bases of the junction left unmatched. The CDR3 sequence: CSVVGLAEGNEQFF. CDR3 coding DNA: TGCAGCGTTGTAGGACTAGCGGAGGGCAATGAGCAGTTCTTC.

The chain links TRBV9 to TRBJ2-6; the D gene is possibly TRBD1 (5 bases). Germline CDR1 reads SGDLS; CDR2 reads YYNGEE. V was pared by 0 bases and J by 1 base, with 17 bases between. The CDR3 runs 19 residues. The CDR3 spells CASSVATDRMESGANVLTF. CDR3 sequence (DNA): TGTGCCAGCAGCGTAGCGACAGACAGAATGGAATCTGGGGCCAACGTCCTGACTTTC.

The chain uses TRBV6-6 and TRBJ2-3; D gene uncertain. The CDR3 sequence is 14 residues long. CDR1 and CDR2 from the germline V gene are MNHNY and SVGAGI (reference sequence). Between the trimmed V and J ends, which lost 0 bases and 5 bases, there was a span of 9 bases. The CDR3 sequence: CASSYSANGDTQYF. CDR3 nucleotide sequence: TGTGCCAGCAGTTACTCGGCCAACGGAGATACGCAGTATTTT.

This clone was counted only a few times. The chain carries TRBV11-3 and TRBJ2-6; tentatively, D is TRBD2 (6 bases). CDR3 size: 15 residues. Trimming took off 5 bases at V and 2 bases at J, with 10 bases between the two ends. CDR1 is SGHNT and CDR2 is YENEEA in the germline V gene. The CDR3 DNA follows: TGTGCCAGCAGCCGCGGCGGGACTGGGGCCAACGTCCTGACTTTC. It codes for CASSRGGTGANVLTF.

The genes are TRBV7-3 and TRBJ1-1; D not resolved. Trimming cost V 1 base and J 11 bases, with 14 bases left between them. The CDR3 sequence is 13 residues long. Looked up from germline, CDR1 is SGHTA and CDR2 is FQGTGA. Here the CDR3 DNA reads TGTGCCAGCAGCTTAAGGCGGCTCGATTTGGCTTTCTTT. Amino acid sequence: CASSLRRLDLAFF.

This chain uses TRBV18 with TRBJ1-1; perhaps TRBD1 as D (5 bases). The CDR3 consists of 13 residues. In germline, CDR1 is KGHSH, CDR2 LQKENI. The V end lost 1 base, the J end lost 5 bases, and 8 bases lay between the germline ends. The CDR3 coding sequence is TGTGCCAGCTCACCACGAGGGGAAACTGAAGCTTTCTTT. It codes for CASSPRGETEAFF.

The chain employs TRBV7-3 and TRBJ2-3, with a tentative D call TRBD2 (7 bases). Trimming cost V 2 bases and J 0 bases, with 21 bases left between them. CDR1 and CDR2 (germline): SGHTA, FQGTGA. The CDR3 runs 19 residues. Written as DNA, the CDR3 is TGTGCCAGCAGCTTAGAACGGGGGGCCCCCGGGAGGAGCACAGATACGCAGTATTTT. It is translated as CASSLERGAPGRSTDTQYF.

This clone was seen just once. The chain links TRBV5-1 to TRBJ1-1; D gene ambiguous. V shed 1 base and J shed 0 bases, with 7 bases lying between them. Germline V gene lookup returns CDR1 SGHRS and CDR2 YFSETQ. The CDR3 has 14 residues. The chain's CDR3 is CASSLSGMNTEAFF. The CDR3 region has the DNA TGCGCCAGCAGCTTGTCGGGGATGAACACTGAAGCTTTCTTT.

The V call is TRBV5-4, the J call TRBJ2-7; 8 bases line up with TRBD2. V lost 3 bases and J lost 6; bases outside the gene matches: 11. CDR1 SGHNT and CDR2 YYREEE come from the germline V gene (reference sequence). The CDR3 loop spans 15 amino acids. The CDR3 sequence: CASSYRRGAPLEQYF. The CDR3 DNA sequence: TGTGCCAGCAGCTACCGGCGGGGGGCCCCCCTCGAGCAGTACTTC.

The chain joins TRBV28 to TRBJ1-2, with 11 bases matching TRBD1. The germline V gene encodes CDR1 MDHEN and CDR2 SYDVKM. The CDR3 has 15 residues. The ends lost 3 bases at V and 4 bases at J; junction bases unmatched: 4. The CDR3 here is CASSFGTGGGYGYTF. In DNA, the CDR3 is TGTGCCAGCAGTTTCGGGACAGGGGGAGGCTATGGCTACACCTTC.

CDR3 protein: CASSHRGPLGDTQYF. In DNA, the CDR3 is TGTGCCAGCAGCCACAGGGGGCCCTTAGGGGATACGCAGTATTTT. This chain connects TRBV28 to TRBJ2-3, with 9 bases lining up with TRBD1. CDR3 length: 15 amino acids. Trimming removed 6 bases from V and 6 bases from J; junction bases left unmatched: 10. CDR1 MDHEN and CDR2 SYDVKM come from the germline V gene.

This clone has just one count. J is TRBJ2-7 and V is TRBV27; tentative D call: TRBD1 (5 bases). V was shortened by 1 base and J by 4 bases, with 14 bases between the two germline ends. Germline V gene sequence: CDR1 MNHEY, CDR2 SMNVEV (reference sequence). The CDR3 has 15 residues. The CDR3 loop reads CASSLYRGAVYEQYF. The CDR3 nucleotides are TGTGCCAGCAGTTTATATCGTGGGGCTGTATACGAGCAGTACTTC.

The rearrangement joins TRBV19 to TRBJ2-3, with 11 bases that match TRBD2. The CDR3 covers 16 residues. Looked up from germline, CDR1 is LNHDA and CDR2 is SQIVND (reference sequence). V trimming: 3 bases; J trimming: 3 bases; junction bases outside the gene matches: 5. The CDR3 nucleotides read TGTGCCAGTAGTATCCAACTAGCGGGAGTGACAGATACGCAGTATTTT. It translates to CASSIQLAGVTDTQYF.